This T cell receptor beta chain was identified during a study of blood T cell repertoires in COVID-19. Overall study: T cells, B-cell-depleted T cells, or PBMCs provided the cDNA or gDNA that served as material.

Unmatched junction bases numbered 7, after V lost 5 bases and J lost 5 bases. Germline-derived CDR1 and CDR2 are SGHNT and YYREEE (reference sequence). The CDR3 has 13 amino acids. Method: immunoSEQ multiplex PCR; TCRdb's copy keeps in-frame clones and lacks some. Of fewer than 350,000 clones in the sample, about four fifths were seen once. The chain uses TRBV5-4 and TRBJ2-7; the match to TRBD1 covers 7 bases. This TCR came from an older woman with active or convalescent COVID-19. Sequences were obtained from peripheral blood. CDR3 sequence reads: CASRRQGVHEQYF. For the CDR3, the DNA is TGTGCCAGCAGAAGGCAGGGGGTCCACGAGCAGTACTTC.